A single sample is the source of the 25 T cell receptor beta chains below, sequenced in a study of cytomegalovirus exposure and HLA in healthy donors. Primers: 60 Vbeta forward and 13 Jbeta reverse. Only in-frame clones appear in the TCRdb table, and some are missing; sequencing was by immunoSEQ multiplex PCR. The data hold roughly 180,000 clones, with roughly a tenth observed a single time. The specimen was PBMCs. Receptors were obtained from a woman aged 25 to 39 in good health and CMV-seropositive.

This sequence joins TRBV6-6 and TRBJ1-3; weak D call: TRBD1 (6 bases). CDR1 is MNHNY, CDR2 SVGAGI, per germline (reference sequence). This CDR3 region has 14 residues. Trimming removed 11 bases at V and 3 bases at J, with 17 bases between. The CDR3 nucleotides are TGTGCCGGCTGCACAGGGCGCTATGGAAACACCATATATTTT. It is translated as CAGCTGRYGNTIYF.

The rearrangement links TRBV6-5 to TRBJ1-1, with D tentatively TRBD1 (5 bases). Germline CDR1 and CDR2: MNHEY and SVGAGI. CDR3 length: 15 residues. The V end lost 5 bases, the J end lost 0 bases, and 13 bases lay between the germline ends. CDR3 bases: TGTGCCAGCAGTCCCACGCCGACAGTGAACACTGAAGCTTTCTTT. Amino acids: CASSPTPTVNTEAFF.

This clone has just a few counts. The chain has TRBV5-1 and TRBJ1-1, with 7 bases aligning to TRBD1. This CDR3 region has 13 residues. Losses at the gene ends were 8 bases for V and 1 base for J; bases not matched to a gene: 5. Germline CDR1 is SGHRS and CDR2 is YFSETQ. The CDR3: CASNGQANTEAFF. CDR3 DNA sequence: TGCGCCAGTAACGGACAGGCGAACACTGAAGCTTTCTTT.

This clone turned up a few times. V and J are TRBV2 and TRBJ1-2; D remains unclear. Deletions cut 6 bases from V and 10 bases from J, with 21 bases between. Germline assignment: CDR1 SNHLY and CDR2 FYNNEI. The CDR3 length is 14 residues. For the CDR3, the DNA is TGTGCCAGCAGCCTAACACCCGACTCGGATGACTACACCTTC. It codes for CASSLTPDSDDYTF.

The chain carries TRBV29-1 and TRBJ1-2, with TRBD1 matching 7 bases. V shed 4 bases, J shed 4 bases, and the junction held 6 bases outside the gene matches. CDR3 length: 13 residues. Germline V gives CDR1 SQVTM, CDR2 ANQGSEA. The CDR3 spells CSVGLTGSYGYTF. CDR3 DNA: TGCAGCGTTGGTCTGACAGGGAGCTATGGCTACACCTTC.

This clone came up a few times. The chain has TRBV6-1 and TRBJ2-5; TRBD2 aligns across 12 bases. Germline loops: CDR1 MNHNS, CDR2 SASEGT. This CDR3 region has 16 residues. V lost 3 bases, J lost 3 bases, and 5 bases stayed unmatched. Here the CDR3 DNA reads TGTGCCAGCAGTGAGGTACTAGCGGGAGGTAAAGAGACCCAGTACTTC. It yields the protein CASSEVLAGGKETQYF.

The genes are TRBV6-5 and TRBJ1-2, with 7 bases matching TRBD1. The ends lost 5 bases at V and 8 bases at J; junction bases unmatched: 11. CDR3 length equals 14 residues. Germline assignment: CDR1 MNHEY and CDR2 SVGAGI. The CDR3 is CASSQGQSPSGYTF. DNA of the CDR3: TGTGCCAGCAGTCAGGGACAGTCTCCCTCCGGCTACACCTTC.

This clone has only a few counts. As DNA, the CDR3 is TGTGCCAGCAGCCCACAGGGGGCCGCAAGAATGCCCCAGCATTTT. Residues: CASSPQGAARMPQHF. V is TRBV7-2 and J is TRBJ1-5; 9 nucleotides match TRBD1. This CDR3 has 15 residues. In germline, CDR1 is SGHTA, CDR2 FQGNSA. J gave up 9 bases and V 5 bases, and 11 bases lay outside the gene matches.

This chain uses TRBV27 with TRBJ2-7; D is possibly TRBD2 (5 bases). Trimming left V 10 bases short and J 5 bases short, with 18 bases between. The germline gives CDR1 MNHEY, CDR2 SMNVEV (reference sequence). The CDR3 covers 13 residues. CDR3 region: CATSLTSTHEQYF. The CDR3 DNA is TGTGCCACCTCCTTAACTAGTACCCACGAGCAGTACTTC.

The chain couples TRBV5-4 to TRBJ1-2; D not certain. This CDR3 has 13 amino acids. The germline V gene encodes CDR1 SGHNT and CDR2 YYREEE (reference sequence). V lost 1 base and J 4 bases, leaving 8 bases between the germline ends. In nucleotides, the CDR3 is TGTGCCAGCAGCTTGTGGCAGGCCTATGGCTACACCTTC. Protein sequence: CASSLWQAYGYTF.

This clone was recorded a few times. The CDR3 reads CASSLQQGFTEAFF. The CDR3 DNA is TGCGCCAGCAGCTTACAACAGGGCTTCACTGAAGCTTTCTTT. The V and J genes are TRBV4-1 and TRBJ1-1; perhaps TRBD1 as D (6 bases). Trimming pared 5 bases from V and 4 bases from J, leaving 14 bases between. The V gene's germline CDR1 is MGHRA and CDR2 YSYEKL. The CDR3 is 14 amino acids.

The rearrangement links TRBV30 to TRBJ2-2; TRBD1 is a possible D gene (7 bases). The CDR3 is 12 amino acids. The germline gives CDR1 GTSNPN, CDR2 SVGIG (reference sequence). Trimming stripped 5 bases from V and 6 bases from J, with 10 bases between. The CDR3 bases are TGTGCCTGGGACAGGGACTCCGGGGAGCTGTTTTTT. It is translated as CAWDRDSGELFF.

This clone appeared a few times. V and J are TRBV9 and TRBJ2-7; weak D call: TRBD2 (6 bases). V was shortened by 2 bases and J by 3 bases, with 12 bases between the two germline ends. This CDR3 spans 14 amino acids. The germline gives CDR1 SGDLS, CDR2 YYNGEE. CDR3 loop: CASSVGGGLYEQYF. In DNA, the CDR3 is TGTGCCAGCAGCGTTGGGGGAGGCCTCTACGAGCAGTACTTC.

There are a few counts of this clone. The chain is built from TRBV5-1 and TRBJ2-5; D ambiguous. The CDR3 has 13 amino acids. Per the germline V gene, CDR1 is SGHRS and CDR2 is YFSETQ. V was shortened by 1 base and J by 3 bases, with 7 bases between the two germline ends. CDR3 in DNA: TGCGCCAGCAGCTTGTCTGCGGAAGAGACCCAGTACTTC. This gives the protein CASSLSAEETQYF. The full variable domain, with the rest looked up from reference TRBV5-1 and TRBJ2-5, is KAGVTQTPRYLIKTRGQQVTLSCSPISGHRSVSWYQQTPGQGLQFLFEYFSETQRNKGNFPGRFSGRQFSNSRSEMNVSTLELGDSALYLCASSLSAEETQYFGPGTRLLVL.

The chain carries TRBV11-2 and TRBJ2-5; 8 positions agree with TRBD2. CDR1 and CDR2 (germline): SGHAT, FQNNGV. The CDR3 spans 12 residues. Losses at the gene ends were 4 bases for V and 5 bases for J; bases not matched to a gene: 0. CDR3 sequence reads: CASSSGGETQYF. CDR3 nucleotide sequence: TGTGCCAGCAGCTCGGGGGGGGAGACCCAGTACTTC.

This clone was observed a handful of times. At one boundary the junction diverges from the germline segment, which might be a read error. The V call is TRBV5-1, the J call TRBJ2-1; the D is unclear. Germline CDR1 reads SGHRS; CDR2 reads YFSETQ. The CDR3 totals 13 residues. The CDR3 DNA follows: TGCGCCAGCAGCGGCGACTCCGACAATGAGCAGTTCTTC. Translation gives CASSGDSDNEQFF.

This clone was picked up a small number of times. V is TRBV18 and J is TRBJ2-5; D is possibly TRBD1 (6 bases). The V gene's germline CDR1 is KGHSH and CDR2 LQKENI. Trimming removed 3 bases from V and 4 bases from J, with 18 bases in between. CDR3 length: 16 amino acids. The CDR3 sequence: CASSPQQGGRVETQYF. CDR3 nucleotide sequence: TGTGCCAGCTCACCGCAACAGGGTGGGCGCGTAGAGACCCAGTACTTC.

This clone was counted a few times. V usage is TRBV18 and J usage is TRBJ1-1, with D possibly being TRBD1 (5 bases). Germline V lookup: CDR1 KGHSH, CDR2 LQKENI. This CDR3 spans 14 amino acids. V was cut by 2 bases and J by 2 bases, with 9 bases left in between. CDR3 loop: CASSPYGGNTEAFF. DNA for the CDR3: TGTGCCAGCTCACCATACGGGGGAAACACTGAAGCTTTCTTT.

This clone turned up a few times. The rearrangement links TRBV6-4 to TRBJ2-7; 7 nucleotides agree with TRBD1. The CDR3 has 16 residues. Germline assignment: CDR1 MRHNA and CDR2 SNTAGT. V shed 6 bases and J 3 bases; nucleotides not matched to a gene: 14. This CDR3 reads CASRGRHRGRCYEQYF. The CDR3 DNA follows: TGTGCCAGCAGAGGGCGTCACAGGGGACGGTGCTACGAGCAGTACTTC.

This chain uses TRBV9 with TRBJ2-2; possible D gene TRBD1, 6 bases. Germline values: CDR1 SGDLS, CDR2 YYNGEE. The ends were cut back, 6 bases at V and 2 bases at J, with 11 bases in the middle. The CDR3 has 14 residues. The CDR3, as DNA: TGTGCCAGCACCGGGACAATTAACACCGGGGAGCTGTTTTTT. Protein: CASTGTINTGELFF.

The chain couples TRBV9 to TRBJ1-2; TRBD1 matches 10 bases. Germline lookup yields CDR1 SGDLS and CDR2 YYNGEE. The V and J ends lost 4 bases and 6 bases, in that order; junction bases with no gene match: 12. CDR3 length: 16 amino acids. The CDR3 sequence is CASSRGPGQGIDGYTF. The CDR3 DNA reads TGTGCCAGCAGCCGCGGACCGGGACAGGGGATTGATGGCTACACCTTC.

The rearrangement links TRBV15 to TRBJ2-7, with a tentative D call TRBD2 (6 bases). CDR1 LNHNV and CDR2 YYDKDF come from the germline V gene (reference sequence). This CDR3 is built from 14 residues. Between the trimmed V and J ends, which lost 5 bases and 5 bases, there was a span of 16 bases. The CDR3 sequence: CATSGGARSHEQYF. CDR3 nucleotide sequence: TGTGCCACCAGCGGAGGGGCGAGAAGTCACGAGCAGTACTTC.

The chain recombines TRBV27 with TRBJ2-6; the match to TRBD1 covers 9 bases. Germline V gives CDR1 MNHEY, CDR2 SMNVEV (reference sequence). Trimming cost V 0 bases and J 4 bases; bases outside gene matches: 10. This CDR3 contains 19 residues. The CDR3 loop is CASSLSPGTGWPGANVLTF. As DNA, the CDR3 is TGTGCCAGCAGTTTATCCCCCGGGACAGGGTGGCCCGGGGCCAACGTCCTGACTTTC.

This clone was counted between two and nine times. This chain joins TRBV5-4 and TRBJ2-4; 7 bases match TRBD1. Germline V gene lookup returns CDR1 SGHNT and CDR2 YYREEE (reference sequence). The CDR3 covers 13 residues. Losses at the gene ends were 4 bases for V and 10 bases for J; bases not matched to a gene: 8. In nucleotides, the CDR3 is TGTGCCAGCAGCCAAACAGGGGTTGGGATTCAGTACTTC. Encoded protein: CASSQTGVGIQYF.

This clone has a count of ten or more. This chain joins TRBV7-9 and TRBJ1-4; maybe TRBD1 (5 bases). The V gene lost 5 bases and the J gene lost 4 bases, with 14 bases spanning the gap. Germline V gene sequence: CDR1 SEHNR, CDR2 FQNEAQ (reference sequence). The CDR3 totals 15 residues. Written as DNA, the CDR3 is TGTGCCAGCAGCGTAACGACAGTCCGTAATGAAAAACTGTTTTTT. Amino acid sequence: CASSVTTVRNEKLFF.